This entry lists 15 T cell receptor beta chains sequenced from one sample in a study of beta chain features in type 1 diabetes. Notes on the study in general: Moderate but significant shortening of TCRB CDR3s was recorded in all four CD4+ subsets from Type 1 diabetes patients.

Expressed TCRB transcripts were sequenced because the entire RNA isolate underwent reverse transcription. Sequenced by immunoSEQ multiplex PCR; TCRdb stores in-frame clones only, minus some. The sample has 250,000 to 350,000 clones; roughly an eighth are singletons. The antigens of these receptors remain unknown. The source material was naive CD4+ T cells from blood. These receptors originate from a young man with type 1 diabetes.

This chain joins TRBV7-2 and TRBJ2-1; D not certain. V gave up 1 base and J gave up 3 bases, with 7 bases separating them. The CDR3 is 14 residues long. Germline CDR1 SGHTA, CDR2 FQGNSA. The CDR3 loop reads CASSLVQIYNEQFF. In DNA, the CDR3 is TGTGCCAGCAGCTTAGTACAGATCTACAATGAGCAGTTCTTC.

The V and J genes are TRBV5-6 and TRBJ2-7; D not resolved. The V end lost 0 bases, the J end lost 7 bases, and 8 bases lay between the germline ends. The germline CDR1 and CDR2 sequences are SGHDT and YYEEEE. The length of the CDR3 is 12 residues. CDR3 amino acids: CASSLGTREQYF. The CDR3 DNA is TGTGCCAGCAGCTTGGGAACCAGGGAGCAGTACTTC.

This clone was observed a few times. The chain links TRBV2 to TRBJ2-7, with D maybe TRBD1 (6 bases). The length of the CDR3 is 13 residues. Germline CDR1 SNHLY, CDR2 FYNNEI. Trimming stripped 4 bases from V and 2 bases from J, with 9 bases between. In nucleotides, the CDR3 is TGTGCCAGCAGTGTAGCAGGGGCCTACGAGCAGTACTTC. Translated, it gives CASSVAGAYEQYF.

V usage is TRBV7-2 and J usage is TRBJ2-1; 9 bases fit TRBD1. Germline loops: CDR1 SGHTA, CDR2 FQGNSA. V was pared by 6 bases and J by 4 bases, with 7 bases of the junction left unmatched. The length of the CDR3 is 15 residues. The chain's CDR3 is CASRSTGTGYNEQFF. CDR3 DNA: TGTGCCAGCAGGTCTACCGGGACAGGGTACAATGAGCAGTTCTTC.

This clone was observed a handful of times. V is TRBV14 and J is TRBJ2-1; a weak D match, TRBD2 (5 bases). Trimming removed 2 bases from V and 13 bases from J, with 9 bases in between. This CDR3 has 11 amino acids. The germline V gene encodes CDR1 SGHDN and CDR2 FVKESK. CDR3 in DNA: TGTGCCAGCAGCCAAAGCGGCTACCAGTTCTTC. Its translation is CASSQSGYQFF. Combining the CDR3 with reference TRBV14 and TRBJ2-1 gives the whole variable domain EAGVTQFPSHSVIEKGQTVTLRCDPISGHDNLYWYRRVMGKEIKFLLHFVKESKQDESGMPNNRFLAERTGGTYSTLKVQPAELEDSGVYFCASSQSGYQFFGPGTRLTVL.

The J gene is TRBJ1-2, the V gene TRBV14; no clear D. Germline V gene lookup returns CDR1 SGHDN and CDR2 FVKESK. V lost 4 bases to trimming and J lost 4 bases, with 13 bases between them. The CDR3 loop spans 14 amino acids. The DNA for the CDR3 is TGTGCCAGCAGCCCCCAGCCAGGCGTCTATGGCTACACCTTC. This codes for CASSPQPGVYGYTF.

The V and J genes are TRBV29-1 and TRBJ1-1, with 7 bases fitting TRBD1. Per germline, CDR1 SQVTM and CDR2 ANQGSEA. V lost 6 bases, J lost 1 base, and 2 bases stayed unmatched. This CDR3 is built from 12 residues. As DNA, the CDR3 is TGCAGCGTCAGGGGGGCGAACACTGAAGCTTTCTTT. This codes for CSVRGANTEAFF.

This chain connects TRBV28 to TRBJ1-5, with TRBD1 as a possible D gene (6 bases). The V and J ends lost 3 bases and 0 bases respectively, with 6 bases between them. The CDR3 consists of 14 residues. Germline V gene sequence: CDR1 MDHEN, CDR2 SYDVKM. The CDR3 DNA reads TGTGCCAGCAGTTTGGGACATAGCAATCAGCCCCAGCATTTT. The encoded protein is CASSLGHSNQPQHF.

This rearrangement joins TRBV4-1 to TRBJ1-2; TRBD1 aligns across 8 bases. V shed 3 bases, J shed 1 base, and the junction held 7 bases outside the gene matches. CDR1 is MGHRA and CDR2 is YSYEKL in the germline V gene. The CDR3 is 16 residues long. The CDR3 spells CASSQRTGRFNYGYTF. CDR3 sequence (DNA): TGCGCCAGCAGCCAGAGGACAGGGAGGTTTAACTATGGCTACACCTTC.

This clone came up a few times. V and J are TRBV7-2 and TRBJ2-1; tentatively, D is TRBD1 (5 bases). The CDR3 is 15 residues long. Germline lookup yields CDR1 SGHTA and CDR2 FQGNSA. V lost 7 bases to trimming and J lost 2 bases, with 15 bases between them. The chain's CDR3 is CASTPLAGTYNEQFF. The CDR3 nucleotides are TGTGCCAGCACCCCATTGGCAGGGACCTACAATGAGCAGTTCTTC.

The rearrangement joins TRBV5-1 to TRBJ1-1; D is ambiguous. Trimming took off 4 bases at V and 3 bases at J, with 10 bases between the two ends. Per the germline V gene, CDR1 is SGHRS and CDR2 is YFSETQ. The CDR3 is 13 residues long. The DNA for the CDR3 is TGCGCCAGCAGCCTGCACAGAGACACTGAAGCTTTCTTT. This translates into CASSLHRDTEAFF.

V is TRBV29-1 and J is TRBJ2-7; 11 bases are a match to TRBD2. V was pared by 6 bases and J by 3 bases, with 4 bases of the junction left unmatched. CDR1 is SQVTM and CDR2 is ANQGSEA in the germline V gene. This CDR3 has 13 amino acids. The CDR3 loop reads CSVTGTSGYEQYF. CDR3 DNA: TGCAGCGTAACCGGGACTAGCGGCTACGAGCAGTACTTC.

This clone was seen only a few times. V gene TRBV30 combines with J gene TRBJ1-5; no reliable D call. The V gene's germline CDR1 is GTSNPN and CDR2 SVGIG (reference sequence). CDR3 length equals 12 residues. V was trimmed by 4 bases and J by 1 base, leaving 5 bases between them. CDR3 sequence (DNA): TGTGCCTGGACCTCCAGCAATCAGCCCCAGCATTTT. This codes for CAWTSSNQPQHF.

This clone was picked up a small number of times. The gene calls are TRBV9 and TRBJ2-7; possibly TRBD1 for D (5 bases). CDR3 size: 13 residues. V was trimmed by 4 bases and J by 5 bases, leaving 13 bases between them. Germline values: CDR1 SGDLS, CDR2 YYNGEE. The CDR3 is CASSRQPEDEQYF. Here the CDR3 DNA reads TGTGCCAGCAGCCGACAGCCCGAGGACGAGCAGTACTTC.

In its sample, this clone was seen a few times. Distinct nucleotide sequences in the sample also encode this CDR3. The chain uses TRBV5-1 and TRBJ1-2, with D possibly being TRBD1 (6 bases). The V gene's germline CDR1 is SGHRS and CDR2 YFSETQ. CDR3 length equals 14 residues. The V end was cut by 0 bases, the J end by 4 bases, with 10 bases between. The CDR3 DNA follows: TGCGCCAGCAGCTTGGCTCCAGGGGCCTATGGCTACACCTTC. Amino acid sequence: CASSLAPGAYGYTF. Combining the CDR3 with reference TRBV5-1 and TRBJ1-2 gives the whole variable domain KAGVTQTPRYLIKTRGQQVTLSCSPISGHRSVSWYQQTPGQGLQFLFEYFSETQRNKGNFPGRFSGRQFSNSRSEMNVSTLELGDSALYLCASSLAPGAYGYTFGSGTRLTVV.